These T cell receptor beta chains were read from a single sample in a study of monozygotic twins with cystic fibrosis. Here immunoSEQ multiplex PCR was the method, and the copy in TCRdb shows in-frame clones only, minus some. The sample has about 15,000 clones, around 93% seen once. The sequencing sample was made of blood. These receptors came from a girl aged 2 to 10 with cystic fibrosis. CDR3s include the opening cysteine and the closing phenylalanine or tryptophan. A D gene is named only where the DNA matches it firmly. Expanded clones get a size class; other rows say once, few or many, or leave the size out.

clone size: -
D gene: -
V gene: TRBV7-3
J gene: TRBJ2-1
CDR3 DNA: TGTGCCAGCAGCTCCGGATCCGGGACTTCTAGCTCCTACAATGAGCAGTTCTTC
CDR3 protein: CASSSGSGTSSSYNEQFF

clone size: -
D gene: TRBD1
V gene: TRBV29-1
J gene: TRBJ1-2
CDR3 DNA: TGCAGCGTCGCTAACCCGGGACAGGGGTTGAGTGGCTACACCTTC
CDR3 protein: CSVANPGQGLSGYTF

clone size: -
D gene: -
V gene: TRBV7-3
J gene: TRBJ2-1
CDR3 DNA: TGTGCCAGCAGCTTAATCGGGAGATCCCTCAATGAGCAGTTCTTC
CDR3 protein: CASSLIGRSLNEQFF

clone size: -
D gene: -
V gene: TRBV4-2
J gene: TRBJ2-7
CDR3 DNA: TGTGCCAGCAGCCCCACGGCCGACAGTCAGACCTACGAGCAGTACTTC
CDR3 protein: CASSPTADSQTYEQYF

clone size: -
D gene: -
V gene: TRBV6-4
J gene: TRBJ2-2
CDR3 DNA: TGTGCCAGCACCGCACGACCGGGCACCGGGGAGCTGTTTTTT
CDR3 protein: CASTARPGTGELFF

clone size: -
D gene: -
V gene: TRBV5-1
J gene: TRBJ2-7
CDR3 DNA: TGCGCCAGCAGCTTGGAACCGGGACCCTACGAGCAGTACTTC
CDR3 protein: CASSLEPGPYEQYF

clone size: once
D gene: TRBD2
V gene: TRBV27
J gene: TRBJ2-7
CDR3 DNA: TGTGCCAGCACCTCAGGTAGCGGGTTTGCCTACGAGCAGTACTTC
CDR3 protein: CASTSGSGFAYEQYF

clone size: -
D gene: -
V gene: TRBV28
J gene: TRBJ2-7
CDR3 DNA: TGTGCCAGCAGTCCCGACCTGCCCCCATCCGTGCAGTACTTC
CDR3 protein: CASSPDLPPSVQYF

clone size: few
D gene: -
V gene: TRBV7-8
J gene: TRBJ2-1
CDR3 DNA: TGTGCCAGCAGCCCCAGCAATGAGCAGTTCTTC
CDR3 protein: CASSPSNEQFF

clone size: once
D gene: -
V gene: TRBV29-1
J gene: TRBJ2-7
CDR3 DNA: TGCAGCGTCTCTGGGAGATCCTACGAGCAGTACTTC
CDR3 protein: CSVSGRSYEQYF

clone size: -
D gene: TRBD2
V gene: TRBV18
J gene: TRBJ2-2
CDR3 DNA: TGTGCCAGCTCACCGGGACTAGGTGTCACCGGGGAGCTGTTTTTT
CDR3 protein: CASSPGLGVTGELFF

clone size: -
D gene: -
V gene: TRBV5-8
J gene: TRBJ2-2
CDR3 DNA: TGTGCCAGCAGCTTGGCGGTCAGAAACACCGGGGAGCTGTTTTTT
CDR3 protein: CASSLAVRNTGELFF

clone size: once
D gene: -
V gene: TRBV9
J gene: TRBJ2-6
CDR3 DNA: TGTGCCAGCAGCGTAGAGATACCGACTTCTTACATCTCTGGGGCCAACGTCCTGACTTTC
CDR3 protein: CASSVEIPTSYISGANVLTF

clone size: -
D gene: TRBD1
V gene: TRBV10-1
J gene: TRBJ2-7
CDR3 DNA: TGCGCCAGCAGACTGACAGGGACCCCCTACGAGCAGTACTTC
CDR3 protein: CASRLTGTPYEQYF

clone size: -
D gene: TRBD2
V gene: TRBV6-4
J gene: TRBJ2-3
CDR3 DNA: TGTGCCAGCAGCAAGACTAGCGGGAGCGGGGATACGCAGTATTTT
CDR3 protein: CASSKTSGSGDTQYF

clone size: -
D gene: TRBD1
V gene: TRBV12-5
J gene: TRBJ2-2
CDR3 DNA: TGTGCTAGTGGTTTGAGGTTGGGACAGGGGACCACCGGGGAGCTGTTTTTT
CDR3 protein: CASGLRLGQGTTGELFF

clone size: -
D gene: -
V gene: TRBV6-5
J gene: TRBJ1-5
CDR3 DNA: TGTGCCAGCAGGAGACATGATAGCAATCAGCCCCAGCATTTT
CDR3 protein: CASRRHDSNQPQHF

clone size: -
D gene: -
V gene: TRBV7-2
J gene: TRBJ2-7
CDR3 DNA: TGTGCCAGCAGCTTACGGGCAGACGAGCAGTACTTC
CDR3 protein: CASSLRADEQYF

clone size: -
D gene: -
V gene: TRBV6-5
J gene: TRBJ2-7
CDR3 DNA: TGTGCCAGCAGTTTAACCTCCCTTTACGAGCAGTACTTC
CDR3 protein: CASSLTSLYEQYF

clone size: -
D gene: -
V gene: TRBV13
J gene: TRBJ2-1
CDR3 DNA: TGTGCCAGCAGCCTTGAACTAAGGGGGGGAGGTGAGCAGTTCTTC
CDR3 protein: CASSLELRGGGEQFF

clone size: -
D gene: TRBD1
V gene: TRBV6-4
J gene: TRBJ2-6
CDR3 DNA: TGTGCCAGCAGCCGGGACAGGGAATCTGGGGCCAACGTCCTGACTTTC
CDR3 protein: CASSRDRESGANVLTF

clone size: once
D gene: -
V gene: TRBV18
J gene: TRBJ2-7
CDR3 DNA: TGTGCCAGCTCACCCGAGGGCTACGAGCAGTACTTC
CDR3 protein: CASSPEGYEQYF

clone size: -
D gene: -
V gene: TRBV21-1
J gene: TRBJ1-2
CDR3 DNA: TGTGCCAGCAGCAAAGCGGCGCGGGGCTACACCTTC
CDR3 protein: CASSKAARGYTF

clone size: -
D gene: TRBD2
V gene: TRBV19
J gene: TRBJ2-4
CDR3 DNA: TGTGCCAGTAGTTCAGCGGGAAACAAAAACATTCAGTACTTC
CDR3 protein: CASSSAGNKNIQYF

clone size: -
D gene: TRBD2
V gene: TRBV29-1
J gene: TRBJ2-2
CDR3 DNA: TGCAGCGGGCGGGGGGTACCTACCGGGGAGCTGTTTTTT
CDR3 protein: CSGRGVPTGELFF

clone size: -
D gene: -
V gene: TRBV7-9
J gene: TRBJ1-5
CDR3 DNA: TGTGCCAGCAGCCCAGGGTCTTATCAGCCCCAGCATTTT
CDR3 protein: CASSPGSYQPQHF

clone size: -
D gene: -
V gene: TRBV19
J gene: TRBJ1-3
CDR3 DNA: TGTGCCAGTACCCCGGGTCCATCAAACACCATATATTTT
CDR3 protein: CASTPGPSNTIYF

clone size: -
D gene: -
V gene: TRBV28
J gene: TRBJ2-7
CDR3 DNA: TGTGCCAGCAGTTTGGCACTAGAAAACGAGCAGTACTTC
CDR3 protein: CASSLALENEQYF